This is a list of T cell receptor beta chains from one sample in a study of cytomegalovirus exposure and HLA in healthy donors. Profiling relied on immunoSEQ multiplex PCR, and the TCRdb table lists in-frame clones only, not all of them. The sample contains about 200,000 clones, roughly three quarters of which appear only once. Material for sequencing was PBMCs. Receptors were obtained from a male donor in good health and CMV-seropositive. The CDR3 runs from the conserved cysteine through the conserved F or W. The order of the fields is J gene, V gene, CDR3 protein.

J gene: TRBJ2-1; V gene: TRBV5-4; CDR3 protein: CASSPPTGGRGNEQFF
J gene: TRBJ1-4; V gene: TRBV9; CDR3 protein: CASSPVGGVGEKLFF
J gene: TRBJ2-3; V gene: TRBV7-3; CDR3 protein: CASSLLASSTDTQYF
J gene: TRBJ1-6; V gene: TRBV5-8; CDR3 protein: CASSLGANNSPLHF
J gene: TRBJ2-1; V gene: TRBV7-3; CDR3 protein: CASSLSGGGPSYNEQFF
J gene: TRBJ1-2; V gene: TRBV6-1; CDR3 protein: CATVNRVRNTYGYTF
J gene: TRBJ2-3; V gene: TRBV7-7; CDR3 protein: CASSLGGGLTDTQYF
J gene: TRBJ2-1; V gene: TRBV2; CDR3 protein: CASISLAGATAYNEQFF
J gene: TRBJ2-3; V gene: TRBV7-9; CDR3 protein: CASSSQGNTQYF
J gene: TRBJ2-7; V gene: TRBV2; CDR3 protein: CASRGWSGRGEQYF
J gene: TRBJ2-3; V gene: TRBV4-1; CDR3 protein: CASSQWSGSPVDTQYF
J gene: TRBJ1-2; V gene: TRBV7-9; CDR3 protein: CASSSGRGYGYTF
J gene: TRBJ1-4; V gene: TRBV7-9; CDR3 protein: CASSGGATGATEKLFF
J gene: TRBJ2-7; V gene: TRBV7-3; CDR3 protein: CASSLTTGNEQYF
J gene: TRBJ2-7; V gene: TRBV6-5; CDR3 protein: CASSYDRDISYEQYF
J gene: TRBJ2-7; V gene: TRBV7-9; CDR3 protein: CASSPTGTGAYEQYF
J gene: TRBJ2-7; V gene: TRBV5-1; CDR3 protein: CASSLASRFGSAYEQYF
J gene: TRBJ2-2; V gene: TRBV2; CDR3 protein: CASTQQLGDTGELFF